This paragraph covers one T cell receptor (beta chain) sequence. This CDR3 is 15 amino acids long. Germline lookup yields CDR1 SGHTA and CDR2 FQGTGA. The ends were cut back, 4 bases at V and 5 bases at J, with 15 bases in the middle. The data originate from a study of identifying expanded T cells in peripheral blood. The data were produced by immunoSEQ multiplex PCR, yet TCRdb's version contains in-frame clones alone and is incomplete. The sample records around 85,000 clones, 89% being singletons. Sequenced sample: blood. The J gene is TRBJ2-1, the V gene TRBV7-3; D remains unclear. The sequence was collected from a person aged 18 to 75 in good health. The CDR3 loop is CASSSGRISNNEQFF. In DNA, the CDR3 is TGTGCCAGCAGCTCCGGACGGATCTCAAACAATGAGCAGTTCTTC.